What follows describes a single T cell receptor (beta chain). Its antigen is undetermined. MiXCR, run by TCRdb on the 5' RACE reads, gives a single entry per CDR3 protein. The sample records around 450,000 distinct CDR3 sequences, roughly 26% being singletons. The length of the CDR3 is 13 residues. Germline V gene lookup returns CDR1 SQVTM and CDR2 ANQGSEA. Trimming shortened V by 7 bases and J by 5 bases, and 17 bases separated the two germline ends. The entry originates in a study of CD8 T cells in ankylosing spondylitis. Study-wide findings and caveats: Blood of patients with ankylosing spondylitis appeared to be characterized by a TCR beta motif of several highly homologous variants.

This chain links TRBV29-1 with TRBJ2-5; D not resolved. Material for sequencing was blood, either unsorted or a sorted T cell fraction (not recorded which). This receptor was taken from a male donor with ankylosing spondylitis. In DNA form, the CDR3 reads TGCAGCGCCGACCTGGGGTTCGGGGAGACCCAGTACTTC. Translation gives CSADLGFGETQYF.